The clone carrying this T cell receptor (beta chain) was seen just once. What it binds is not known. The data were obtained in a study of beta chain features in type 1 diabetes. Overall study results and limits: Insertions at VDJ junctions were less frequent in type 1 diabetes patients. These patients also deleted more nucleotides at the same junctions. When Type 1 diabetes patients were examined, their TCRB CDR3s proved moderately but significantly shorter in all four CD4+ subsets.

Expressed TCRB transcripts got sequenced, as all isolated RNA was reverse transcribed. The protocol was immunoSEQ multiplex PCR, while the TCRdb copy is restricted to in-frame clones and leaves out a portion. Among 600,000 to 700,000 clones listed, 13% were seen once. The specimen was naive CD4+ T cells from blood. The clonotype originates from a young man with type 1 diabetes.

For the CDR3, the DNA is TGCGCCAGCAGCGGGGACGCGGTGGGGACGGAGACGCAGTATTTT. Residues: CASSGDAVGTETQYF. The J gene is TRBJ2-3, the V gene TRBV10-1; D is possibly TRBD1 or TRBD2 (5 bases each). Germline V lookup: CDR1 WNHNN, CDR2 SYGVQD (reference sequence). CDR3 length equals 15 residues. Trimming cost V 6 bases and J 9 bases, with 22 bases left between them.